This TCR beta chain derives from a study of blood T cell repertoires in COVID-19. Enrollees, about 18 to 95 years old, lived in 24 US areas. Cohorts were assigned according to the clinical history that participants reported. What the recovered Cohort 3 donors had was two negative PCRs, clearance, or symptom resolution. After removal of 1 base from V and 0 bases from J, the junction contained 4 bases not matched to a gene. Germline V gene sequence: CDR1 KGHSH, CDR2 LQKENI. The CDR3 is 19 residues long. Original processing notes: Reference gene primer amplification yielded estimated nucleated cell counts. TCRdb's copy holds only in-frame clones and misses some; the assay was immunoSEQ multiplex PCR. That table supplies the V and J calls and clone size; D and trimming were determined from the DNA. This table holds roughly 170,000 clones, roughly 80% found once.

The sequencing sample was made of PBMCs or T cells enriched from blood (not recorded which). This chain connects TRBV18 to TRBJ2-6, with 12 bases that match TRBD2. The clonotype originates from a woman aged 50 to 60 who had recovered from COVID-19. CDR3 DNA sequence: TGTGCCAGCTCACCACTGGGACTAGCGGGCCTCTCTGGGGCCAACGTCCTGACTTTC. It yields the protein CASSPLGLAGLSGANVLTF.